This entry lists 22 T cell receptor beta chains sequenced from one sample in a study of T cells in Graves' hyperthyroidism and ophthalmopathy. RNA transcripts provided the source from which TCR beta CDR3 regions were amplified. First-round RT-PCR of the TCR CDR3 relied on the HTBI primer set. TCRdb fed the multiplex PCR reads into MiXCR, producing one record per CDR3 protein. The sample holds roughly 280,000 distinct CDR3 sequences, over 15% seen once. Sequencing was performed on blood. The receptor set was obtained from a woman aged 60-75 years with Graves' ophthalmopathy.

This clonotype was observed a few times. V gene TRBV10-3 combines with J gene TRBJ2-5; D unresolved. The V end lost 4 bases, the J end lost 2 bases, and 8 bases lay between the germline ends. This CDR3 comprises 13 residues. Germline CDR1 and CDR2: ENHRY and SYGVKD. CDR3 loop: CAISVNFQETQYF. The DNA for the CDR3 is TGTGCCATCAGTGTCAACTTTCAAGAGACCCAGTACTTC.

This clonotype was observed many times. The CDR3 nucleotides read TGTGCCAGCAGCCAAGACACTAGCGGGAGGGCCGGTGAGACCCAGTACTTC. Translation: CASSQDTSGRAGETQYF. The genes are TRBV4-2 and TRBJ2-5; 13 bases are shared with TRBD2. This CDR3 is 17 amino acids long. V shed 0 bases, J shed 5 bases, and the junction held 6 bases outside the gene matches. CDR1 LGHNA and CDR2 YNFKEQ come from the germline V gene.

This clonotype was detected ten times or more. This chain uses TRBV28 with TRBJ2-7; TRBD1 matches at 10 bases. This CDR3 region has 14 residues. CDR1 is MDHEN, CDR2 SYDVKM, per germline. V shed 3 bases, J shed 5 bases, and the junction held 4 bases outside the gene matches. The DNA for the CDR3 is TGTGCCAGCAGTTTCCGGGACAGGGGCCACGAGCAGTACTTC. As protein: CASSFRDRGHEQYF.

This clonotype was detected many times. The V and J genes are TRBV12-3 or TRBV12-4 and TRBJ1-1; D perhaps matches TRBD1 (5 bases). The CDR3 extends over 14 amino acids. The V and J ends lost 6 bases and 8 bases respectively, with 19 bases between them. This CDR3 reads CASSQWDRESEAFF. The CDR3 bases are TGTGCCAGCAGCCAATGGGACCGGGAATCGGAAGCTTTCTTT.

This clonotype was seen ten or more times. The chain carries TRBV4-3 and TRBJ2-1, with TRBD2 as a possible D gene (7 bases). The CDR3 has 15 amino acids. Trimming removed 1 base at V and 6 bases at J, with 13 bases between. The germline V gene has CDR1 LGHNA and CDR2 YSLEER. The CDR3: CASSQGRGGRNEQFF. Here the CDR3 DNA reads TGCGCCAGCAGCCAAGGGAGGGGGGGGCGCAATGAGCAGTTCTTC.

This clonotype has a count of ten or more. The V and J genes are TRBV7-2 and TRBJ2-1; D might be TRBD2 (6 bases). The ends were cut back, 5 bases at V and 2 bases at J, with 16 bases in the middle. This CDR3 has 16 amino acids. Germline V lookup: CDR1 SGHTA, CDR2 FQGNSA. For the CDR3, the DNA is TGTGCCAGCAGCGCACCACTAGCTGGAGCCTACAATGAGCAGTTCTTC. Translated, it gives CASSAPLAGAYNEQFF.

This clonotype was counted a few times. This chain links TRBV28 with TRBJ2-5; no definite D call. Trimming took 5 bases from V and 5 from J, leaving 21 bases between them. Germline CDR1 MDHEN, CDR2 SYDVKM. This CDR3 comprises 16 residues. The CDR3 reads CASSPLFGQSGETQYF. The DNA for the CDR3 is TGTGCCAGCAGTCCCCTTTTCGGGCAATCGGGTGAGACCCAGTACTTC.

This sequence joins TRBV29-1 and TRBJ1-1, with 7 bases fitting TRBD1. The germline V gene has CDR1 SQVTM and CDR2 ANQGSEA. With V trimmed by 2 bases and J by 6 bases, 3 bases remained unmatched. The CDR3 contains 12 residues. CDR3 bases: TGCAGCGTTGAAAGGGGGCGGGCTGAAGCTTTCTTT. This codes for CSVERGRAEAFF.

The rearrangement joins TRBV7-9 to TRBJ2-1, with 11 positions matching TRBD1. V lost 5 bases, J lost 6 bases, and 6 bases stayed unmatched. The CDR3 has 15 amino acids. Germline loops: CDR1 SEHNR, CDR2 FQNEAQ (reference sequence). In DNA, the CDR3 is TGTGCCAGCAGCATCCGGGACAGGGGGGTCAATGAGCAGTTCTTC. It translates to CASSIRDRGVNEQFF.

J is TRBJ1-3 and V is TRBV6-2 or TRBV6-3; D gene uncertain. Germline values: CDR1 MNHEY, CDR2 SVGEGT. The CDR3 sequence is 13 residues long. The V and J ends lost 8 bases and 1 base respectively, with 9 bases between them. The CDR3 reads CASSRDSGNTIYF. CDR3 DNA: TGTGCCAGCTCAAGGGATTCTGGAAACACCATATATTTT.

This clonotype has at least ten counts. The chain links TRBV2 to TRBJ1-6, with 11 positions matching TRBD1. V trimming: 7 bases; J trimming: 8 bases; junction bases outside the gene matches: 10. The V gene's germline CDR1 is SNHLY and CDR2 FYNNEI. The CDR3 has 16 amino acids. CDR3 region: CASTVRTGGADSPLHF. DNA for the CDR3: TGTGCCAGCACCGTCAGGACAGGGGGCGCGGATTCACCCCTCCACTTT.

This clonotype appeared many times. The CDR3 sequence: CASSYGLLYEQYF. The CDR3 DNA follows: TGTGCCAGCAGTTACGGGCTGCTCTACGAGCAGTACTTC. The chain is built from TRBV6-1 and TRBJ2-7; no clear D gene. V was shortened by 5 bases and J by 3 bases, with 11 bases between the two germline ends. The V gene's germline CDR1 is MNHNS and CDR2 SASEGT. CDR3 length: 13 amino acids.

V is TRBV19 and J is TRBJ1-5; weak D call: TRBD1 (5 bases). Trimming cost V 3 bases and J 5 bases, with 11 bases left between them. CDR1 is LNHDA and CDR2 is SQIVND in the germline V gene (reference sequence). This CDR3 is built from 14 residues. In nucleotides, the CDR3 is TGTGCCAGTAGTATTTCTAGGGGCGATCAGCCCCAGCATTTT. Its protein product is CASSISRGDQPQHF.

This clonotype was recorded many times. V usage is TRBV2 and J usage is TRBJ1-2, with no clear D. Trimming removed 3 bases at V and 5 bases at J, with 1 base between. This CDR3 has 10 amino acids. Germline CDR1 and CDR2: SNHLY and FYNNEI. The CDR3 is CASSDYGYTF. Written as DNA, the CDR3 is TGTGCCAGCAGTGATTATGGCTACACCTTC.

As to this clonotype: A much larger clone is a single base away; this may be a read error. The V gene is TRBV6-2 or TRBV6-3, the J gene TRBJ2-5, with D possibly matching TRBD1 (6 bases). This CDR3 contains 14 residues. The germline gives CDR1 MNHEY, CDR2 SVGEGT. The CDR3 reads CVSSYRAAQETQYF. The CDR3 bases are TGTGTCAGCAGTTACAGGGCGGCCCAAGAGACCCAGTACTTC.

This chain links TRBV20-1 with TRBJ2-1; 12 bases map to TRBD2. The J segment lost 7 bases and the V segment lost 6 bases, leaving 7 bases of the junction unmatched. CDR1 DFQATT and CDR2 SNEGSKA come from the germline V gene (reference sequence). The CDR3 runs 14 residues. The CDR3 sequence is CSAPPSGRGNEQFF. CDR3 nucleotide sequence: TGCAGTGCACCACCTAGCGGGAGGGGTAATGAGCAGTTCTTC.

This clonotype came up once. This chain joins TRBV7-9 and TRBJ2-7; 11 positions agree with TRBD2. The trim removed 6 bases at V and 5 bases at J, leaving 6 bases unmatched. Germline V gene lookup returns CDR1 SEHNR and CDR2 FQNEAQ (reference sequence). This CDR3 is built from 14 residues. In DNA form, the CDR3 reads TGTGCCAGCAGTAATAGCGGGAGGGTCGACGAGCAGTACTTC. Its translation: CASSNSGRVDEQYF.

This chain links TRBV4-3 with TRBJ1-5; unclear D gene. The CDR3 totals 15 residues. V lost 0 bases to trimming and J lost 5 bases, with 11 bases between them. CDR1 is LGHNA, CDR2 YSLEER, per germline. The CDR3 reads CASSQDFWGDQPQHF. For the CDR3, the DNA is TGCGCCAGCAGCCAAGATTTCTGGGGAGATCAGCCCCAGCATTTT.

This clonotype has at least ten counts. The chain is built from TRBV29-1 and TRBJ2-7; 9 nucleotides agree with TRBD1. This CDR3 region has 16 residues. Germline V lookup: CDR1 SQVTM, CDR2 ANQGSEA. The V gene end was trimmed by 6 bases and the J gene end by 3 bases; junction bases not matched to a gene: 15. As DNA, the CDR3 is TGCAGCGTAGAGGACAGGGGCGCCAAGTCGGGCTACGAGCAGTACTTC. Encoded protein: CSVEDRGAKSGYEQYF.

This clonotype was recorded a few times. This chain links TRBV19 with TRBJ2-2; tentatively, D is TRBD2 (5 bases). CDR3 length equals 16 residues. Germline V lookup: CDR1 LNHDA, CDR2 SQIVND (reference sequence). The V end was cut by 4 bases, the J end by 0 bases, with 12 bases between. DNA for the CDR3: TGTGCCAGTAGTAACGCGAATAGCGCGAACACCGGGGAGCTGTTTTTT. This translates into CASSNANSANTGELFF.

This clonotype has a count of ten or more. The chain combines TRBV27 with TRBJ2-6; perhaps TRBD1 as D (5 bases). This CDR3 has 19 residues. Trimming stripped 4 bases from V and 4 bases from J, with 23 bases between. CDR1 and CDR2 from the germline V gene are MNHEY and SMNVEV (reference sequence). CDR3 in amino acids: CASSSFGLWGSPGANVLTF. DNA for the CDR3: TGTGCCAGCAGTTCATTCGGCCTCTGGGGCAGTCCGGGGGCCAACGTCCTGACTTTC.

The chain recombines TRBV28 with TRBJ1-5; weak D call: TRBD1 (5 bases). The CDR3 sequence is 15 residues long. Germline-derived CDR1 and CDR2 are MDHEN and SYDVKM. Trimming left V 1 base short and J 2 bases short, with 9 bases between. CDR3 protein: CASSLFREGNQPQHF. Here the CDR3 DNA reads TGTGCCAGCAGTTTATTCAGGGAGGGCAATCAGCCCCAGCATTTT.